This T cell receptor beta chain was identified in a study of T cells in Graves' hyperthyroidism and ophthalmopathy. Broader study findings: By a 13 V-J model, ophthalmopathy was set apart from stable hyperthyroidism. The model identified upcoming ophthalmopathy a median approximately six months ahead of onset.

This clonotype has a count of ten or more. Antigen specificity is unknown. Amplification targeted TCR beta CDR3 regions from RNA transcripts. First-round RT-PCR with HTBI primers amplified the TCR CDR3 region. Using its own MiXCR run on the multiplex PCR reads, TCRdb lists one record per CDR3 protein. The sample has about 600,000 distinct CDR3 sequences; 13% to 15% are singletons. The length of the CDR3 is 15 residues. Germline CDR1 SGHTA, CDR2 FQGNSA. Germline trimming cut 4 bases from V and 9 bases from J; bases unmatched to any gene: 11. The diagnostic basis comprised clinical symptoms, serum thyroxine and TRAb, thyroid ultrasound and orbital computed tomography. 9 to 10 ml fresh peripheral blood yielded the PBMCs.

The clonotype originates from a woman aged 18 to 35 with Graves' ophthalmopathy. Sequencing input: blood. The rearrangement uses TRBV7-2 and TRBJ2-1; 8 bases match TRBD1. In nucleotides, the CDR3 is TGTGCCAGCAGCTCCGGTGGACAGGGACGAGGTGAGCAGTTCTTC. It translates to CASSSGGQGRGEQFF.